The present T cell receptor beta chain was sequenced within a study of identical twins. Study conclusions and caveats: For monozygotic twins, models underestimated out-of-frame TCR alpha sharing. Out-of-frame beta chain sequences displayed weaker excess sharing between twins. Insertions were fewer in abundant cord blood beta clonotypes, whereas memory repertoires showed none of this pattern.

Each donor (without exception) was a healthy Caucasian. A few counts support this clonotype. Its antigen is not known. TCRdb re-analysed the 5' RACE reads in MiXCR, keeping a single row per CDR3 protein. Among under 300,000 distinct CDR3 sequences listed, about 9% were seen once. In addition, the sample was reused for a study of yellow fever vaccine responses in identical twins.

The TCR originated in a woman younger than 30 in good health. The material sequenced was CD8+ T cells sorted from blood.

The CDR3 DNA follows: TGTGCCAGTAGTATGACAGACTACAATGAGCAGTTCTTC. Amino acids: CASSMTDYNEQFF. V gene TRBV19 combines with J gene TRBJ2-1; a weak D match, TRBD1 (5 bases). The germline V gene encodes CDR1 LNHDA and CDR2 SQIVND (reference sequence). The germline V and J ends were trimmed by 3 bases and 3 bases, with 6 bases remaining between them. This CDR3 is 13 amino acids long.